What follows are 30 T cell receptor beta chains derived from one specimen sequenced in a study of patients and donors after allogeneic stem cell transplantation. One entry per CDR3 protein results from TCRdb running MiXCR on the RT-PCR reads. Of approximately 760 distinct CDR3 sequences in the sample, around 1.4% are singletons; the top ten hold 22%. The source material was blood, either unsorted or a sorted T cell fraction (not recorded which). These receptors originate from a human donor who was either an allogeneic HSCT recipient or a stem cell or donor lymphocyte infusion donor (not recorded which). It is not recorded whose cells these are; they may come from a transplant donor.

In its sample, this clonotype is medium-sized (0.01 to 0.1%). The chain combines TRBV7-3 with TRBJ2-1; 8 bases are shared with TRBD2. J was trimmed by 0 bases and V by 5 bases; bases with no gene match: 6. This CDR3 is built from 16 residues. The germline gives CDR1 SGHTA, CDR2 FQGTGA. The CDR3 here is CASSLQSGSSYNEQFF. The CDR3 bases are TGTGCCAGCAGCCTCCAGAGCGGGAGCTCCTACAATGAGCAGTTCTTC. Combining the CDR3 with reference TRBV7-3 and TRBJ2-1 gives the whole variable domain GAGVSQTPSNKVTEKGKYVELRCDPISGHTALYWYRQSLGQGPEFLIYFQGTGAADDSGLPNDRFFAVRPEGSVSTLKIQRTERGDSAVYLCASSLQSGSSYNEQFFGPGTRLTVL.

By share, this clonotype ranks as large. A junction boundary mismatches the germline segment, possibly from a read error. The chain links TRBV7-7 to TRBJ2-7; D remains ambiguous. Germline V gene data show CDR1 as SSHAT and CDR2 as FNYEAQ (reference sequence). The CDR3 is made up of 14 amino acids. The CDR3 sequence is CASSLEASSYEQYF. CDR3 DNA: TGTGCTAGCAGCTTAGAGGCTAGCTCCTACGAGCAGTACTTC.

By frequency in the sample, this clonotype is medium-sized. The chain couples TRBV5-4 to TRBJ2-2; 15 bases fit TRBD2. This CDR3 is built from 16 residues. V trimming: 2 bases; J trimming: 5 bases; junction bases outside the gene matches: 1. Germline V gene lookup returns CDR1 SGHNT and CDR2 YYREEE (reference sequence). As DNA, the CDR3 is TGTGCCAGCAGCTTAGGGACTAGCGGGAGGACCGGGGAGCTGTTTTTT. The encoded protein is CASSLGTSGRTGELFF.

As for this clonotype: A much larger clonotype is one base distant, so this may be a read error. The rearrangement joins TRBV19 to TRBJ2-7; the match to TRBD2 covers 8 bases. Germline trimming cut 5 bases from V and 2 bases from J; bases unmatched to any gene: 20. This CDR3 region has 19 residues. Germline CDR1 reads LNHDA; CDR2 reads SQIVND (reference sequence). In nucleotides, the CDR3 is TGTGCCAGTAGTGTCCGGACTAGAGATCGCGGGAGGATCACCTACGAGCAGTACTTC. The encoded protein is CASSVRTRDRGRITYEQYF. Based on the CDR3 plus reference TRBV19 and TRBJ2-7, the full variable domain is DGGITQSPKYLFRKEGQNVTLSCEQNLNHDAMYWYRQDPGQGLRLIYYSQIVNDFQKGDIAEGYSVSREKKESFPLTVTSAQKNPTAFYLCASSVRTRDRGRITYEQYFGPGTRLTVT.

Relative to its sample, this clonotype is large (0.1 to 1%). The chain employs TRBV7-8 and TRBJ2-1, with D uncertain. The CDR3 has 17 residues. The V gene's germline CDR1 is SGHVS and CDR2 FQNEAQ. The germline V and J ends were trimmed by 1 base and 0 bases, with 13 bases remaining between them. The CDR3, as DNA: TGTGCCAGCAGCTTAGGTAGTCCTTCAGGCTCCTACAATGAGCAGTTCTTC. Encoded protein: CASSLGSPSGSYNEQFF.

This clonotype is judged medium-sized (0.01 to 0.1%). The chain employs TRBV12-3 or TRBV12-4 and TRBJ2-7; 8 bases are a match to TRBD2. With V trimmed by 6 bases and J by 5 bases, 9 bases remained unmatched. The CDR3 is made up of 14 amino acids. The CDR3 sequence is CASSPSGRSDEQYF. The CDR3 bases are TGTGCCAGCAGCCCCAGCGGGAGAAGTGACGAGCAGTACTTC.

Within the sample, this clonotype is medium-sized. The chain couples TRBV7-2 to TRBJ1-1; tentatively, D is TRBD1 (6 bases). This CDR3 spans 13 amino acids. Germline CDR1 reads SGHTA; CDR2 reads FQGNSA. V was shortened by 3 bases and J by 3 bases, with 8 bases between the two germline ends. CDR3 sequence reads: CASSLDRDTEAFF. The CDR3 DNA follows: TGTGCCAGCAGCTTGGACAGAGACACTGAAGCTTTCTTT.

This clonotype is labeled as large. The chain's CDR3 is CSARRGTAIYEQYF. The CDR3 coding sequence is TGCAGTGCTAGGAGGGGGACAGCGATATACGAGCAGTACTTC. The V call is TRBV20-1, the J call TRBJ2-7, with 7 bases that match TRBD1. The CDR3 is 14 residues long. Germline CDR1 DFQATT, CDR2 SNEGSKA (reference sequence). Losses at the gene ends were 3 bases for V and 4 bases for J; bases not matched to a gene: 9.

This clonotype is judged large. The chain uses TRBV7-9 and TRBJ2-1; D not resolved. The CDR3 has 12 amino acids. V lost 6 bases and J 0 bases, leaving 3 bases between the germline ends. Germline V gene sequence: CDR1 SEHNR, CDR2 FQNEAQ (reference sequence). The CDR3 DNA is TGTGCCAGCAGGAGCTCCTACAATGAGCAGTTCTTC. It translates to CASRSSYNEQFF.

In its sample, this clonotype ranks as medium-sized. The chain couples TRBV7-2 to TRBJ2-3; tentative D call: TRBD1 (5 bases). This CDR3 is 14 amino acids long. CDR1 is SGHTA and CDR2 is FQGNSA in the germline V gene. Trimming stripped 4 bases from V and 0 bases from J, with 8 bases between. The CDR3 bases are TGTGCCAGCAGCTCGACAGCTAGCACAGATACGCAGTATTTT. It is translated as CASSSTASTDTQYF.

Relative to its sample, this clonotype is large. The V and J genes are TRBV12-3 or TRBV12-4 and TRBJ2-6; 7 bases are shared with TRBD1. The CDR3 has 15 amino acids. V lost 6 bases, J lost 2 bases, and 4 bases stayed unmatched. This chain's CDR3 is CASSPGQAGANVLTF. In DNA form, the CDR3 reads TGTGCCAGCAGCCCCGGACAGGCTGGGGCCAACGTCCTGACTTTC.

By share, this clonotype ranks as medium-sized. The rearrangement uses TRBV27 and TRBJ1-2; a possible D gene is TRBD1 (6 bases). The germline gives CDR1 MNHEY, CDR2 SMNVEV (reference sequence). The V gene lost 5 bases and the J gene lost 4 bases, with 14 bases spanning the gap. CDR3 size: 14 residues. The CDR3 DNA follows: TGTGCCAGCAGTCTCGCGGGGGCTACCTATGGCTACACCTTC. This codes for CASSLAGATYGYTF.

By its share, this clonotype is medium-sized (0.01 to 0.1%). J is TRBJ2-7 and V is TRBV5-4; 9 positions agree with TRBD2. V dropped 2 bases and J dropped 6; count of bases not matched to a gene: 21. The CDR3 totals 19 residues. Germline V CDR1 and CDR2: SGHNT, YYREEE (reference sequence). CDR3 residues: CASSFFSREGQATALEQYF. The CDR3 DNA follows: TGTGCCAGCAGCTTCTTCTCGCGGGAGGGCCAAGCCACAGCCCTCGAGCAGTACTTC.

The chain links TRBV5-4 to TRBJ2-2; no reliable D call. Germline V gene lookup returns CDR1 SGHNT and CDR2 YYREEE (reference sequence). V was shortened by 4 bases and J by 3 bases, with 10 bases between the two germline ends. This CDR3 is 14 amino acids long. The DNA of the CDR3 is TGTGCCAGCAGCCCCGCCGGCGACACCGGGGAGCTGTTTTTT. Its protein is CASSPAGDTGELFF.

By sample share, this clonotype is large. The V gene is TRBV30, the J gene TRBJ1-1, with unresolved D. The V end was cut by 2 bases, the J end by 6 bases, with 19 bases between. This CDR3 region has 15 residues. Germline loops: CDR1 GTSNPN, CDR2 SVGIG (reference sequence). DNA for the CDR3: TGTGCCTGGAGTTTGGAAGGGAACCTGGTAGCTGAAGCTTTCTTT. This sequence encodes CAWSLEGNLVAEAFF.

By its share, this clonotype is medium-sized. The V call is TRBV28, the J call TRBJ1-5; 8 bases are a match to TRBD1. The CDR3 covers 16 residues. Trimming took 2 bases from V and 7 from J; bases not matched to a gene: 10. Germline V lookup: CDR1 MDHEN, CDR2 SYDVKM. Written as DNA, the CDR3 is TGTGCCAGCAGTTTAGCCCCTTGGACAGGGCACCAGCCCCAGCATTTT. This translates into CASSLAPWTGHQPQHF.

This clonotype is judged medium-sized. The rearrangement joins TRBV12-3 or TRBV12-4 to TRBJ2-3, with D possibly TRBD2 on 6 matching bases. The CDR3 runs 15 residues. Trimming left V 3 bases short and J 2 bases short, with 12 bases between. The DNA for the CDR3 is TGTGCCAGCAGTTTGGCGCTAGCGCCCACAGATACGCAGTATTTT. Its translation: CASSLALAPTDTQYF.

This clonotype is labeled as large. DNA of the CDR3: TGTGCCAGCAGCTTAGTGGGACTAGCGATGCAGTATTTT. Its translation: CASSLVGLAMQYF. The chain recombines TRBV7-9 with TRBJ2-3; 10 bases fit TRBD2. CDR1 and CDR2 (germline): SEHNR, FQNEAQ (reference sequence). This CDR3 has 13 amino acids. Trimming at V came to 1 base and at J to 11 bases, leaving 3 bases not matched to a gene.

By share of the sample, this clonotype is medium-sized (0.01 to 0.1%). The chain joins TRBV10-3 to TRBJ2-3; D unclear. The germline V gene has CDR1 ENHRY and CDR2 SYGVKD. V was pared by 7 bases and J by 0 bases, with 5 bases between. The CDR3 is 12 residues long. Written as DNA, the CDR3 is TGTGCCATCATGGGGAGCACAGATACGCAGTATTTT. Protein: CAIMGSTDTQYF.

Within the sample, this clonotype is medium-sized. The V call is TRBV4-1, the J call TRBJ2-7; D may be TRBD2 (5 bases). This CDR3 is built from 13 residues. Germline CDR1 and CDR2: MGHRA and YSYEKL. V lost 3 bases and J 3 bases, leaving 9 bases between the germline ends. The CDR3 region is CASSQGVGYEQYF. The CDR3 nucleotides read TGCGCCAGCAGCCAGGGAGTTGGCTACGAGCAGTACTTC.

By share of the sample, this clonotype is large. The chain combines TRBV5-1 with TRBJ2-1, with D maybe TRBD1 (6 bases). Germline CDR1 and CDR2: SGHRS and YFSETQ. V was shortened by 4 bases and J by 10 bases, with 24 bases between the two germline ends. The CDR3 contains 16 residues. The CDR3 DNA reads TGCGCCAGCAGCCCCAGTAGTTGGATGGGGGCAGGAGAGCAGTTCTTC. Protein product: CASSPSSWMGAGEQFF.

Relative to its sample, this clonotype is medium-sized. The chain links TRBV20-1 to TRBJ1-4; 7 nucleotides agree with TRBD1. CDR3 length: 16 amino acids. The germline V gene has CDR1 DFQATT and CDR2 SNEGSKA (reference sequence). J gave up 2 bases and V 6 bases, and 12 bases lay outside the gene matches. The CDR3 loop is CSARGRQGVTNEKLFF. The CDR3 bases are TGCAGTGCGAGGGGGCGGCAGGGGGTCACTAATGAAAAACTGTTTTTT.

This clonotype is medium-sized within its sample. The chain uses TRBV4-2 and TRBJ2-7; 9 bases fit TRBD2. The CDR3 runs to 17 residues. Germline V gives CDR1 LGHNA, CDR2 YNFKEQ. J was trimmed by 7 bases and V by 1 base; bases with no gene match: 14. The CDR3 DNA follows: TGTGCCAGCAGCCAAGGATCGGGCGGGAGGGCCGATGCAGAGCAGTACTTC. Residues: CASSQGSGGRADAEQYF.

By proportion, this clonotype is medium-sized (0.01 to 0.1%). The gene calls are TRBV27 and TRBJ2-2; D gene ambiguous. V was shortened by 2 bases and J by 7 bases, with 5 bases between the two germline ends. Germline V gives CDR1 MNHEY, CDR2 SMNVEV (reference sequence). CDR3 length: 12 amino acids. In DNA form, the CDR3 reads TGTGCCAGCAGTTTAGTAAACGGGGAGCTGTTTTTT. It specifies CASSLVNGELFF.

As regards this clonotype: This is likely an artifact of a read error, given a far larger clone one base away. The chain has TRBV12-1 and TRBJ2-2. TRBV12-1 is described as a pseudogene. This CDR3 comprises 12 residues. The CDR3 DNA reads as TGTGCCAGCAGCTTAGACTCCGGGGAGCTGTTTTTT. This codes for CASSLDSGELFF.

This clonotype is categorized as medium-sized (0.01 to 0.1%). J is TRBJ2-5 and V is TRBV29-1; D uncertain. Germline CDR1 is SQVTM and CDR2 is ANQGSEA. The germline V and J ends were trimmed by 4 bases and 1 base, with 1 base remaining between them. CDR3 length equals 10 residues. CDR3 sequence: CSVAQETQYF. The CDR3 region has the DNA TGCAGCGTTGCCCAAGAGACCCAGTACTTC. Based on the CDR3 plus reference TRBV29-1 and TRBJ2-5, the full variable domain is SAVISQKPSRDICQRGTSLTIQCQVDSQVTMMFWYRQQPGQSLTLIATANQGSEATYESGFVIDKFPISRPNLTFSTLTVSNMSPEDSSIYLCSVAQETQYFGPGTRLLVL.

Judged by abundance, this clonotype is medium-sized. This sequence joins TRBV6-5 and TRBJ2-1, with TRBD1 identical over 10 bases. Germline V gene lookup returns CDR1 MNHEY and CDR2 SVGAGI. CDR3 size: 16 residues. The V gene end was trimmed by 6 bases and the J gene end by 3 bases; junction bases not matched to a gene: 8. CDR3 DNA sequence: TGTGCCAGCAGCCCAACTGGGACAGGGGTCTACAATGAGCAGTTCTTC. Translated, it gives CASSPTGTGVYNEQFF.

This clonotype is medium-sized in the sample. The CDR3 spells CAIEDRVEETQYF. Written as DNA, the CDR3 is TGTGCCATCGAGGACAGGGTTGAAGAGACCCAGTACTTC. This chain uses TRBV6-2 or TRBV6-3 with TRBJ2-5; 8 positions match TRBD1. The V gene's germline CDR1 is MNHEY and CDR2 SVGEGT. Losses at the gene ends were 10 bases for V and 3 bases for J; bases not matched to a gene: 7. The length of the CDR3 is 13 residues.

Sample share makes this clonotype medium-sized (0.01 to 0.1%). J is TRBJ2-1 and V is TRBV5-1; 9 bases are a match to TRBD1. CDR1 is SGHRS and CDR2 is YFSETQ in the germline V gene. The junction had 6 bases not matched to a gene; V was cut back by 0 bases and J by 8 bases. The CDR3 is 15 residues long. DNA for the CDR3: TGCGCCAGCAGCTTGGCCGAACAGGGGGCCGATGAGCAGTTCTTC. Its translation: CASSLAEQGADEQFF.

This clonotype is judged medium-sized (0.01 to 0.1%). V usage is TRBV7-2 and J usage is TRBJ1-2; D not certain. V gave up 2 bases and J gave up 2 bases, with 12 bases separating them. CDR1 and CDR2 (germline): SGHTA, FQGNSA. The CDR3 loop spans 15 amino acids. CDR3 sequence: CASSLPRSGNYGYTF. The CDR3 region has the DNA TGTGCCAGCAGCTTACCCCGCTCGGGGAACTATGGCTACACCTTC.